These T cell receptor beta chains were read from a single sample in a study of T-cell reconstitution after alpha-beta-depleted transplantation in children. TCRdb itself ran the PCR reads through MiXCR, one entry per CDR3 protein. The sample holds about 500,000 distinct CDR3 sequences; about 31% are singletons and the top ten take around 2.5%. The material sequenced was PBMCs from the stem cell graft donor, taken from the stem cell graft. The receptors stem from a human donor who donated a stem cell graft to a child with aplastic anemia. Both conserved end residues are part of each CDR3. A D gene is named only where the DNA matches it firmly. The size of a clone is reported for some rows only, either as once, few or many, or as a class for expanded clones.

D,V,J,size,DNA,CDR3
NA,TRBV25-1,TRBJ1-5,few,TGTGCCAGCATAGCGTCGGGACTTAGGGGCAATCAGCCCCAGCATTTT,CASIASGLRGNQPQHF
NA,TRBV5-1,TRBJ2-3,NA,TGCGCCAGCAGCTTGGCCCTTGAAACGCAGTATTTT,CASSLALETQYF
TRBD2,TRBV20-1,TRBJ2-1,few,TGCAGTGCTAGTAGGCGGGAGGGCCTTGATGAGCAGTTCTTC,CSASRREGLDEQFF
NA,TRBV29-1,TRBJ2-1,many,TGCAGCGTCGAACAGGGCTACAATGAGCAGTTCTTC,CSVEQGYNEQFF
TRBD2,TRBV6-5,TRBJ2-1,NA,TGTGCCAGCAGTTACGATAGCGGGGAATCCTACAATGAGCAGTTCTTC,CASSYDSGESYNEQFF
NA,TRBV5-6,TRBJ1-4,many,TGTGCCAGCAGCTTGATCGCGGTTGAAAAACTGTTTTTT,CASSLIAVEKLFF
NA,TRBV18,TRBJ1-3,NA,TGTGCCAGCTCACCACCAGGGACTGGCCTCTCTGGAAACACCATATATTTT,CASSPPGTGLSGNTIYF
NA,TRBV6-2/TRBV6-3,TRBJ2-1,few,TGTGCCAGCACCTACCGGGATAGCTCCTACAATGAGCAGTTCTTC,CASTYRDSSYNEQFF
TRBD1,TRBV5-1,TRBJ1-2,NA,TGCGCCAGCAGCTCCGAGACAGGGAATGGCTACACCTTC,CASSSETGNGYTF
NA,TRBV20-1,TRBJ2-3,NA,TGCAGTGCTACGATCGGGACTAGCACAGATACGCAGTATTTT,CSATIGTSTDTQYF
NA,TRBV7-2,TRBJ2-1,NA,TGTGCCAGCAGCCCAATGACTAGCTCCTACAATGAGCAGTTCTTC,CASSPMTSSYNEQFF
TRBD1,TRBV18,TRBJ2-1,NA,TGTGCCAGCTCACCTAGACCGGGACAGGGATTCCAGCAGTTCTTC,CASSPRPGQGFQQFF
NA,TRBV20-1,TRBJ1-1,NA,TGCAGTGCTAGAGATGGAGGGAGTAACACTGAAGCTTTCTTT,CSARDGGSNTEAFF
TRBD2,TRBV5-1,TRBJ2-1,NA,TGCGCCAGCAGCTTGTACGGGGGGTCGGGCAATGAGCAGTTCTTC,CASSLYGGSGNEQFF
NA,TRBV21-1,TRBJ1-2,NA,TGTGCCAGCAGCACACTGGACAGATTAGCTAACTATGGCTACACCTTC,CASSTLDRLANYGYTF
NA,TRBV10-3,TRBJ2-3,many,TGTGCCATCAGTGGGGGGACCGGCCTACCAGATACGCAGTATTTT,CAISGGTGLPDTQYF
NA,TRBV7-9,TRBJ1-2,NA,TGTGCCAGCAGCTTCGGCACGGCGAACTATGGCTACACCTTC,CASSFGTANYGYTF
TRBD2,TRBV5-1,TRBJ2-2,NA,TGCGCCAGCAGCTTGGTGGGACTAGCGGGAGAAGTCCCCGGGGAGCTGTTTTTT,CASSLVGLAGEVPGELFF
TRBD1,TRBV20-1,TRBJ1-1,NA,TGCAGTGCTGTAGGGACAGGGGGCGTATGGGGCACTGAAGCTTTCTTT,CSAVGTGGVWGTEAFF
NA,TRBV12-3/TRBV12-4,TRBJ2-3,many,TGTGCCAGCAGTGGCCCTATTGGCGCGGGAATCACAGATACGCAGTATTTT,CASSGPIGAGITDTQYF
NA,TRBV30,TRBJ2-7,NA,TGTGCCTGTCTACCCCCTTACCGGCAGAGCTCCTACGAGCAGTACTTC,CACLPPYRQSSYEQYF
NA,TRBV7-9,TRBJ1-2,NA,TGTGCCAGCAGCTCCGCGAGGGGTAGATGGTATGGCTACACCTTC,CASSSARGRWYGYTF
TRBD2,TRBV5-6,TRBJ2-3,NA,TGTGCCAGCAGCTTGACTAGCGGGAGGGCCGTAGATACGCAGTATTTT,CASSLTSGRAVDTQYF
TRBD1,TRBV5-1,TRBJ2-7,once,TGCGCCAGCAGCTCGAGGACAGGGCCCGAGCAGTACTTC,CASSSRTGPEQYF
NA,TRBV28,TRBJ2-1,NA,TGTGCCAGCAGTTTATGGGGTCAACCTGAGCAGTTCTTC,CASSLWGQPEQFF
NA,TRBV2,TRBJ1-2,NA,TGTGCCAGCAGTGCAGACAGGACCTATGGCTACACCTTC,CASSADRTYGYTF
NA,TRBV18,TRBJ2-7,once,TGTGCCAGCTCTAATCGAGGGGGGGACTCCTACGAGCAGTACTTC,CASSNRGGDSYEQYF
NA,TRBV7-2,TRBJ2-3,few,TGTGCCAGCAGCTTAAGTTTTCATGTTTTCGGGGATACGCAGTATTTT,CASSLSFHVFGDTQYF
NA,TRBV18,TRBJ2-6,NA,TGTGCCAGCTCACCATGGACCCCAGGGCCTGGGGCCAACGTCCTGACTTTC,CASSPWTPGPGANVLTF
NA,TRBV29-1,TRBJ2-7,few,TGCAGCGTTGTGTCTGCGAGCACCTACGAGCAGTACTTC,CSVVSASTYEQYF
TRBD2,TRBV29-1,TRBJ2-1,NA,TGCAGCGTTGAGGATCCAGGACTAGCGGGAACCTACAATGAGCAGTTCTTC,CSVEDPGLAGTYNEQFF
NA,TRBV29-1,TRBJ1-5,NA,TGCAGCGTTGCGGAGGAAAATCAGCCCCAGCATTTT,CSVAEENQPQHF
NA,TRBV7-9,TRBJ2-1,few,TGTGCCAGCAGCTTAGGGGGGGGCTATGAGCAGTTCTTC,CASSLGGGYEQFF
NA,TRBV18,TRBJ1-1,NA,TGTGCCAGCTCACTACTTAGTGACAGTGAAGCTTTCTTT,CASSLLSDSEAFF
NA,TRBV4-2,TRBJ1-1,few,TGTGCCAGCAGCCAAGTTTCCAAAGTCCGGTGGACAAGGAGTTACGCTGAAGCTTTCTTT,CASSQVSKVRWTRSYAEAFF
NA,TRBV12-3/TRBV12-4,TRBJ1-1,NA,TGTGCCAGCAGTACAGGTTTCACTGAAGCTTTCTTT,CASSTGFTEAFF
NA,TRBV11-3,TRBJ2-2,NA,TGTGCCAGCAGCTTACTTAGCGGGGAGCTGTTTTTT,CASSLLSGELFF
NA,TRBV7-6,TRBJ1-5,NA,TGTGCCAGCAGCTTACTGGGGGAAGGTCAGCCCCAGCATTTT,CASSLLGEGQPQHF
TRBD2,TRBV2,TRBJ2-2,NA,TGTGCCAGCAGTGGAACAGTCCTAGCGGTGGGGGAGCTGTTTTTT,CASSGTVLAVGELFF
NA,TRBV4-3,TRBJ1-1,few,TGCGCCAGCAGCCAAGATTTGGGTTCGAACACTGAAGCTTTCTTT,CASSQDLGSNTEAFF
NA,TRBV20-1,TRBJ2-1,few,TGCAGTGCTAGTCAAGACGACTGGATTGCCTACAATGAGCAGTTCTTC,CSASQDDWIAYNEQFF
TRBD1,TRBV12-3/TRBV12-4,TRBJ1-1,few,TGTGCCAGCAGTTACGACAGGGGGGTCACTGAAGCTTTCTTT,CASSYDRGVTEAFF
TRBD2,TRBV29-1,TRBJ2-2,NA,TGCAGCGTTGATTCGACCAGCGGGAGGACCGGGGAGCTGTTTTTT,CSVDSTSGRTGELFF
TRBD2,TRBV28,TRBJ2-4,few,TGTGCCAGCAGTTTGGCGTCTAGCGGAAAAATAGCCAAAAACATTCAGTACTTC,CASSLASSGKIAKNIQYF
TRBD2,TRBV6-1,TRBJ2-1,NA,TGTGCCAGCAGTGTCGCGGGAGGTACCTACAATGAGCAGTTCTTC,CASSVAGGTYNEQFF
NA,TRBV7-2,TRBJ2-1,NA,TGTGCCAGCAGCTTAGGAGCGATTCCGGAGCAGTTCTTC,CASSLGAIPEQFF
NA,TRBV4-1,TRBJ2-1,NA,TGCGCCAGCAGCCACGGTGGAGAGCGGCGGGTCAATGAGCAGTTCTTC,CASSHGGERRVNEQFF
NA,TRBV20-1,TRBJ2-3,few,TGCAGTGCCAGGGGCCGCCGGGAGGAAGATACGCAGTATTTT,CSARGRREEDTQYF
TRBD1,TRBV4-3,TRBJ1-5,NA,TGCGCCAGCAGCCAAGAGACAGGGGGCCGCAATCAGCCCCAGCATTTT,CASSQETGGRNQPQHF
NA,TRBV4-3,TRBJ2-1,NA,TGCGCCAGCAGCCAAGTACACTTCACCAATGAGCAGTTCTTC,CASSQVHFTNEQFF
NA,TRBV5-1,TRBJ2-1,few,TGCGCCAGCAGCTTGGTCCTAGGTTACAACAATGAGCAGTTCTTC,CASSLVLGYNNEQFF
TRBD1,TRBV4-3,TRBJ1-2,NA,TGCGCCAGCAGCCAGCGGACAGGCCAACCTGGGCGTGGCTACACCTTC,CASSQRTGQPGRGYTF
TRBD2,TRBV7-2,TRBJ2-1,NA,TGTGCCAGCAGCGGGGGACTAGCTAGGGCAGGGGGTGAGCAGTTCTTC,CASSGGLARAGGEQFF
NA,TRBV29-1,TRBJ1-1,few,TGCTCGGGATGGGATTTCGGCACTGAAGCTTTCTTT,CSGWDFGTEAFF
NA,TRBV14,TRBJ2-6,NA,TGTGCCAGCAGCCAAGAATTGTGGATCGACTCTGGGGCCAACGTCCTGACTTTC,CASSQELWIDSGANVLTF